This T cell receptor beta chain was found in a study of blood T cell repertoires in COVID-19. The wider study: The United States, Italy and Spain were the sources of the acute and convalescent COVID-19 samples.

Original processing notes: Amplification from reference gene primers served as the basis for estimated nucleated cell counts. The protocol was immunoSEQ multiplex PCR, while the TCRdb copy is restricted to in-frame clones and leaves out a portion. The DNA was the basis for D and trimming; V, J and clone size are from that table. The repertoire holds about 76,000 clones, with 65% to 90% as singletons. There are 15 residues in the CDR3. Per the germline V gene, CDR1 is SQVTM and CDR2 is ANQGSEA. The junction had 7 bases not matched to a gene; V was cut back by 0 bases and J by 3 bases. The chain carries TRBV29-1 and TRBJ2-7; 8 nucleotides line up with TRBD1. The sequence was collected from an elderly man with acute or convalescent COVID-19. Sequenced sample: peripheral blood. The chain's CDR3 is CSVEDSGTGIYEQYF. In DNA, the CDR3 is TGCAGCGTTGAAGACTCCGGGACAGGTATCTACGAGCAGTACTTC.